One sample yielded the 19 T cell receptor beta chains listed below, sequenced in a study of blood T cells in healthy people across ages. Combining a sample-barcoded 5' primer with a J-beta primer mix, a second PCR ran for 7 to 11 cycles. TCRdb fed the 5' RACE reads into MiXCR, producing one record per CDR3 protein. The table lists 1.8 million or so distinct CDR3 sequences, approximately 40% of them singletons. The material sequenced was blood. The origin of the receptors is a human donor in good health.

This chain joins TRBV3-1 and TRBJ2-7, with TRBD1 identical over 12 bases. From germline, CDR1 is LGHDT and CDR2 YNNKEL (reference sequence). V dropped 4 bases and J dropped 6; count of bases not matched to a gene: 13. The CDR3 loop spans 17 amino acids. For the CDR3, the DNA is TGTGCCAGCAGCCCCGGGACAGGGGGCCCGTTCGGATCCGAGCAGTACTTC. This gives the protein CASSPGTGGPFGSEQYF.

The V and J genes are TRBV4-3 and TRBJ1-5, with 8 bases fitting TRBD1. V shed 0 bases and J 7 bases; nucleotides not matched to a gene: 5. This CDR3 is 15 amino acids long. Germline V lookup: CDR1 LGHNA, CDR2 YSLEER. CDR3 nucleotide sequence: TGCGCCAGCAGCCAAGATCACAGGGGGACCCAGCCCCAGCATTTT. Translation gives CASSQDHRGTQPQHF.

This sequence joins TRBV5-6 and TRBJ2-1; TRBD2 matches at 7 bases. Germline V gives CDR1 SGHDT, CDR2 YYEEEE. V gave up 4 bases and J gave up 7 bases; unmatched junction bases: 5. The CDR3 is 13 residues long. The CDR3, as DNA: TGTGCCAGCAGCACGGGGGGTGTAAATGAGCAGTTCTTC. Protein sequence: CASSTGGVNEQFF.

The genes are TRBV3-1 and TRBJ1-1; D perhaps matches TRBD1 (5 bases). V shed 0 bases and J shed 6 bases, with 11 bases lying between them. Per germline, CDR1 LGHDT and CDR2 YNNKEL (reference sequence). The CDR3 runs 14 residues. The CDR3 coding sequence is TGTGCCAGCAGCCAAGACAGGGAGGAGGCTGAAGCTTTCTTT. Protein: CASSQDREEAEAFF.

The chain joins TRBV9 to TRBJ2-1, with 14 bases fitting TRBD2. Trimming took 4 bases from V and 6 from J; bases not matched to a gene: 6. Germline values: CDR1 SGDLS, CDR2 YYNGEE. This CDR3 is built from 16 residues. The CDR3 nucleotides are TGTGCCAGCAGCTCCAGGACTAGCGGGGGGATCAATGAGCAGTTCTTC. This encodes CASSSRTSGGINEQFF.

The sample holds many counts of this clonotype. This sequence joins TRBV20-1 and TRBJ2-1, with 7 bases that match TRBD2. Unmatched junction bases numbered 1, after V lost 5 bases and J lost 6 bases. CDR1 is DFQATT, CDR2 SNEGSKA, per germline (reference sequence). The CDR3 totals 11 residues. CDR3 sequence reads: CSAAGVNEQFF. CDR3 DNA sequence: TGCAGTGCTGCGGGGGTCAATGAGCAGTTCTTC.

This clonotype was found a few times. The genes are TRBV12-3 or TRBV12-4 and TRBJ2-7, with D possibly matching TRBD1 (5 bases). The germline V and J ends were trimmed by 8 bases and 3 bases, with 11 bases remaining between them. The CDR3 is 12 amino acids. CDR3: CASATGYYEQYF. The CDR3 DNA reads as TGTGCCAGCGCCACAGGATACTACGAGCAGTACTTC.

V and J are TRBV18 and TRBJ1-4, with D tentatively TRBD1 (6 bases). Trimming shortened V by 3 bases and J by 6 bases, and 14 bases separated the two germline ends. In germline, CDR1 is KGHSH, CDR2 LQKENI. This CDR3 region has 15 residues. As DNA, the CDR3 is TGTGCCAGCTCACCCTACGGGACACCGGATGAAAAACTGTTTTTT. Translated: CASSPYGTPDEKLFF.

The chain combines TRBV9 with TRBJ2-1, with TRBD1 identical over 7 bases. V lost 5 bases and J lost 6; bases outside the gene matches: 5. The CDR3 spans 13 residues. Germline V CDR1 and CDR2: SGDLS, YYNGEE. The CDR3 DNA sequence: TGTGCCAGCAGGACGACAGGGTTCAATGAGCAGTTCTTC. Its translation is CASRTTGFNEQFF.

The chain employs TRBV7-2 and TRBJ2-5; a possible D gene is TRBD2 (6 bases). The V and J ends lost 5 bases and 1 base respectively, with 8 bases between them. This CDR3 region has 13 residues. Germline V gives CDR1 SGHTA, CDR2 FQGNSA. The CDR3, as DNA: TGTGCCAGCAGCGGACTAACCCAAGAGACCCAGTACTTC. It yields the protein CASSGLTQETQYF.

A word on this clonotype: Relative to the germline gene, one junction end is altered; a read error may explain this. The chain couples TRBV4-3 to TRBJ1-1; D possibly corresponds to TRBD1 (6 bases). In germline, CDR1 is LGHNA, CDR2 YSLEER. The CDR3 length is 16 residues. CDR3 sequence reads: CVSSQAPGVVSTEAFF. As DNA, the CDR3 is TGCGTCAGCAGCCAAGCGCCAGGGGTGGTGAGCACTGAAGCTTTCTTT.

This clonotype was recorded only once. The chain employs TRBV28 and TRBJ2-5; TRBD2 agrees at 7 bases. The CDR3 runs to 15 residues. CDR1 is MDHEN, CDR2 SYDVKM, per germline. Unmatched junction bases numbered 5, after V lost 2 bases and J lost 2 bases. The DNA of the CDR3 is TGTGCCAGCAGTTTAGGGGGGAGGGAGCAAGAGACCCAGTACTTC. Translated: CASSLGGREQETQYF. Full variable domain (remainder filled in from reference TRBV28 and TRBJ2-5): DVKVTQSSRYLVKRTGEKVFLECVQDMDHENMFWYRQDPGLGLRLIYFSYDVKMKEKGDIPEGYSVSREKKERFSLILESASTNQTSMYLCASSLGGREQETQYFGPGTRLLVL.

This clonotype came up once. This chain joins TRBV6-1 and TRBJ2-2; unclear D gene. The CDR3 consists of 14 residues. The germline CDR1 and CDR2 sequences are MNHNS and SASEGT. With 10 bases removed from V and 2 bases from J, the gap between germline ends came to 14 bases. The CDR3 sequence: CATSRTSNTGELFF. The CDR3 DNA is TGTGCCACGTCCCGGACCTCCAACACCGGGGAGCTGTTTTTT.

The chain carries TRBV6-1 and TRBJ2-7; D tentatively reads TRBD1 or TRBD2 (5 bases each). The CDR3 sequence is 17 residues long. The germline gives CDR1 MNHNS, CDR2 SASEGT. The V end was cut by 1 base, the J end by 4 bases, with 20 bases between. The CDR3, as DNA: TGTGCCAGCAGTGAAGGGTGGGGACGGAACAGCCGGTACGAGCAGTACTTC. Its translation is CASSEGWGRNSRYEQYF.

This clonotype was seen more than once but under ten times. The chain is built from TRBV20-1 and TRBJ2-7; no firm D call. The V and J ends lost 6 bases and 2 bases respectively, with 14 bases between them. This CDR3 contains 13 residues. Germline lookup yields CDR1 DFQATT and CDR2 SNEGSKA (reference sequence). CDR3 sequence reads: CSAQERVTYEQYF. For the CDR3, the DNA is TGCAGTGCCCAGGAAAGGGTTACCTACGAGCAGTACTTC.

V is TRBV20-1 and J is TRBJ1-2; the D gene is possibly TRBD1 (5 bases). Trimming took off 0 bases at V and 6 bases at J, with 17 bases between the two ends. CDR3 length: 15 amino acids. Germline V gene lookup returns CDR1 DFQATT and CDR2 SNEGSKA (reference sequence). The CDR3 reads CSARDTQRDLNGYTF. The CDR3 bases are TGCAGTGCTAGAGATACCCAACGGGACTTAAATGGCTACACCTTC.

The chain carries TRBV5-1 and TRBJ2-5, with a tentative D call TRBD2 (5 bases). Germline CDR1 and CDR2: SGHRS and YFSETQ. Trimming removed 3 bases at V and 5 bases at J, with 20 bases between. The CDR3 is made up of 16 amino acids. This CDR3 reads CASSSEYTRRWETQYF. In DNA form, the CDR3 reads TGCGCCAGCAGCTCCGAATACACCCGGAGGTGGGAGACCCAGTACTTC.

Worth noting for this clonotype: A read error may produce the germline difference seen at one junction end. The gene calls are TRBV7-7 and TRBJ2-5, with 8 bases fitting TRBD2. Per germline, CDR1 SSHAT and CDR2 FNYEAQ (reference sequence). This CDR3 contains 15 residues. The CDR3 bases are TGTGCTAGCAGCTTTCGGGGGGGCGTTCAAGAGACCCAGTACTTC. It codes for CASSFRGGVQETQYF. The full variable domain, with the rest looked up from reference TRBV7-7 and TRBJ2-5, is GAGVSQSPRYKVTKRGQDVTLRCDPISSHATLYWYQQALGQGPEFLTYFNYEAQPDKSGLPSDRFSAERPEGSISTLTIQRTEQRDSAMYRCASSFRGGVQETQYFGPGTRLLVL.

The table lists this clonotype with a few counts. This chain joins TRBV27 and TRBJ1-5; 7 bases line up with TRBD1. Trimming took 6 bases from V and 4 from J; bases not matched to a gene: 9. The V gene's germline CDR1 is MNHEY and CDR2 SMNVEV (reference sequence). This CDR3 has 15 residues. The CDR3 is CASSLDRALNQPQHF. The CDR3 region has the DNA TGTGCCAGCAGCCTCGACAGGGCCCTTAATCAGCCCCAGCATTTT.